Presented here are 29 T cell receptor beta chains from one specimen sequenced in a study of blood T cells in healthy people across ages. Alongside a J-beta primer mix, a sample-barcoded 5' primer served in a second PCR lasting about 7 to 11 cycles. A single record per CDR3 protein comes from TCRdb applying MiXCR to the 5' RACE reads. Here the sample spans nearly 800,000 distinct CDR3 sequences, 56% being singletons. Sample: blood. These TCRs come from a man aged 35-49 years in good health.

The chain uses TRBV3-1 and TRBJ2-5, with no clear D. Germline V gives CDR1 LGHDT, CDR2 YNNKEL (reference sequence). Trimming cost V 1 base and J 4 bases, with 13 bases left between them. This CDR3 is 15 amino acids long. The CDR3 DNA follows: TGTGCCAGCAGCCAAGGGATTTCCAGTCTAGAGACCCAGTACTTC. Protein: CASSQGISSLETQYF.

The chain has TRBV18 and TRBJ2-1; no definite D call. The germline V gene has CDR1 KGHSH and CDR2 LQKENI. This CDR3 is built from 13 residues. Trimming removed 0 bases at V and 9 bases at J, with 9 bases between. CDR3: CASSPPDISEQFF. Here the CDR3 DNA reads TGTGCCAGCTCACCACCGGATATAAGTGAGCAGTTCTTC.

Notes on this clonotype: Its ends do not fully match the called genes, so a read error is possible. This chain joins TRBV28 and TRBJ1-6; a weak D match, TRBD1 (6 bases). Germline CDR1 and CDR2: MDHEN and SYDVKM. This CDR3 contains 15 residues. CDR3 DNA sequence: TGTGCCAGCAGTAAAATACAGGGTTCGGCGTCACCCCTACACTTT. The encoded protein is CASSKIQGSASPLHF.

This chain connects TRBV24-1 to TRBJ2-5, with D tentatively TRBD1 or TRBD2 (5 bases each). The germline CDR1 and CDR2 sequences are KGHDR and SFDVKD. The CDR3 has 14 residues. V was cut by 1 base and J by 5 bases, with 10 bases left in between. CDR3 amino acids: CATSDLRGAETQYF. CDR3 in DNA: TGTGCCACCAGTGATTTACGAGGGGCTGAGACCCAGTACTTC.

V gene TRBV5-6 combines with J gene TRBJ2-5, with 8 bases fitting TRBD2. This CDR3 is 14 amino acids long. Germline CDR1 and CDR2: SGHDT and YYEEEE. The V and J ends lost 3 bases and 11 bases, in that order; junction bases with no gene match: 12. The CDR3 sequence is CASSSPGGFNEQYF. Here the CDR3 DNA reads TGTGCCAGCAGCTCGCCGGGAGGGTTCAATGAGCAGTACTTC.

The V call is TRBV6-5, the J call TRBJ2-1; TRBD2 aligns across 8 bases. Germline CDR1 and CDR2: MNHEY and SVGAGI. Trimming at V came to 0 bases and at J to 3 bases, leaving 4 bases not matched to a gene. This CDR3 comprises 16 residues. The CDR3 DNA follows: TGTGCCAGCAGTTACTCGACACTAGCGGACTACAATGAGCAGTTCTTC. It codes for CASSYSTLADYNEQFF.

The chain has TRBV7-3 and TRBJ2-3, with 10 nucleotides matching TRBD1. Germline assignment: CDR1 SGHTA and CDR2 FQGTGA. Trimming took 4 bases from V and 3 from J; bases not matched to a gene: 7. This CDR3 contains 16 residues. Here the CDR3 DNA reads TGTGCCAGCAGCTCCCAGACAGGGGGCGGAACAGATACGCAGTATTTT. Translation: CASSSQTGGGTDTQYF.

This chain links TRBV5-6 with TRBJ2-2; 10 bases are shared with TRBD1. The CDR3 is 17 amino acids. V dropped 0 bases and J dropped 2; count of bases not matched to a gene: 4. Germline values: CDR1 SGHDT, CDR2 YYEEEE. CDR3: CASSLVGTGANTGELFF. CDR3 in DNA: TGTGCCAGCAGCTTGGTGGGGACAGGGGCAAACACCGGGGAGCTGTTTTTT.

This rearrangement joins TRBV18 to TRBJ1-5, with 9 nucleotides matching TRBD1. The CDR3 extends over 17 amino acids. Per germline, CDR1 KGHSH and CDR2 LQKENI. V lost 2 bases to trimming and J lost 3 bases; unmatched junction nucleotides: 8. CDR3 in DNA: TGTGCCAGCTCACCATCCACGCGACAGGGGGACAATCAGCCCCAGCATTTT. This sequence encodes CASSPSTRQGDNQPQHF.

This chain connects TRBV29-1 to TRBJ2-1; the match to TRBD2 covers 8 bases. Germline lookup yields CDR1 SQVTM and CDR2 ANQGSEA. This CDR3 is 16 amino acids long. Trimming cost V 3 bases and J 4 bases; bases outside gene matches: 11. The CDR3 bases are TGCAGCGTTGAGGGGGGCGGACTAGCCTCGTACAATGAGCAGTTCTTC. It specifies CSVEGGGLASYNEQFF.

This clonotype has a single count. The chain has TRBV9 and TRBJ2-7; 7 bases fit TRBD1. With V trimmed by 6 bases and J by 7 bases, 10 bases remained unmatched. The CDR3 spans 13 residues. Germline CDR1 is SGDLS and CDR2 is YYNGEE. The CDR3 here is CASTTGLDNEQYF. DNA for the CDR3: TGTGCCAGCACGACAGGGCTTGACAATGAGCAGTACTTC.

The rearrangement joins TRBV29-1 to TRBJ2-7; D may be TRBD1 (5 bases). Trimming pared 6 bases from V and 1 base from J, leaving 16 bases between. The CDR3 length is 14 residues. Germline lookup yields CDR1 SQVTM and CDR2 ANQGSEA. The DNA for the CDR3 is TGCAGCGTAGAAACAAGGACACTTTCCTACGAGCAGTACTTC. Amino acid sequence: CSVETRTLSYEQYF.

The sample holds a few counts of this clonotype. The rearrangement uses TRBV28 and TRBJ2-7; either TRBD1 or TRBD2 may fit D (5 bases each). Germline V gives CDR1 MDHEN, CDR2 SYDVKM. This CDR3 region has 17 residues. V was pared by 7 bases and J by 0 bases, with 22 bases between. The CDR3 DNA reads as TGTGCCAGCAACGCCCCCGGGGACCCCCAATCCTCCTACGAGCAGTACTTC. It encodes CASNAPGDPQSSYEQYF.

This clonotype has just one count. This sequence joins TRBV7-2 and TRBJ2-7, with D hard to call. The CDR3 length is 15 residues. Germline V gene data show CDR1 as SGHTA and CDR2 as FQGNSA. V lost 4 bases and J 3 bases, leaving 16 bases between the germline ends. The CDR3: CASSSRLEINYEQYF. CDR3 coding DNA: TGTGCCAGCAGCTCCAGGTTGGAAATCAACTACGAGCAGTACTTC. The complete variable domain, with remaining parts taken from reference TRBV7-2 and TRBJ2-7, reads GAGVSQSPSNKVTEKGKDVELRCDPISGHTALYWYRQSLGQGLEFLIYFQGNSAPDKSGLPSDRFSAERTGGSVSTLTIQRTQQEDSAVYLCASSSRLEINYEQYFGPGTRLTVT.

The J gene is TRBJ2-7, the V gene TRBV6-2 or TRBV6-3; TRBD2 matches at 10 bases. This CDR3 is built from 16 residues. Per the germline V gene, CDR1 is MNHEY and CDR2 is SVGEGT. V dropped 2 bases and J dropped 5; count of bases not matched to a gene: 9. The DNA of the CDR3 is TGTGCCAGCAGTTACAAGACAGCGGGAGGGGGCCACGAGCAGTACTTC. This translates into CASSYKTAGGGHEQYF.

The J gene is TRBJ1-2, the V gene TRBV12-3 or TRBV12-4; the D gene is possibly TRBD1 (5 bases). V shed 5 bases and J shed 4 bases, with 11 bases lying between them. This CDR3 comprises 13 residues. This CDR3 reads CASSASGPYGYTF. The CDR3 region has the DNA TGTGCCAGCAGTGCCTCAGGGCCCTATGGCTACACCTTC.

This chain links TRBV29-1 with TRBJ2-4, with a tentative D call TRBD2 (6 bases). The CDR3 consists of 14 residues. The germline CDR1 and CDR2 sequences are SQVTM and ANQGSEA. V gave up 6 bases and J gave up 2 bases, with 14 bases separating them. Here the CDR3 DNA reads TGCAGCGTCGAAATCGGAGGGACCAAAAACATTCAGTACTTC. Its translation: CSVEIGGTKNIQYF.

The gene calls are TRBV29-1 and TRBJ2-5; D might be TRBD2 (5 bases). Germline V lookup: CDR1 SQVTM, CDR2 ANQGSEA. Between the trimmed V and J ends, which lost 8 bases and 3 bases, there was a span of 16 bases. The CDR3 is made up of 13 amino acids. CDR3 amino acids: CSIKRTLEETQYF. The DNA of the CDR3 is TGCAGCATTAAGAGGACTTTGGAAGAGACCCAGTACTTC.

The V and J genes are TRBV14 and TRBJ2-7; D perhaps matches TRBD2 (5 bases). The assigned J gene may be wrong: the sequence end matches TRBJ2-5 better. The CDR3 extends over 15 amino acids. Germline lookup yields CDR1 SGHDN and CDR2 FVKESK. The CDR3 loop is CASSQPLGRGETQYF. The CDR3 nucleotides are TGTGCCAGCAGCCAACCCCTTGGGCGAGGGGAGACCCAGTACTTC.

This chain links TRBV29-1 with TRBJ2-5; D is perhaps TRBD2 (5 bases). The CDR3 spans 13 residues. Germline CDR1 is SQVTM and CDR2 is ANQGSEA. The V and J ends lost 7 bases and 4 bases respectively, with 16 bases between them. CDR3: CSGDGSGRETQYF. CDR3 bases: TGCAGCGGAGATGGGAGTGGTAGAGAGACCCAGTACTTC.

This clonotype was observed a handful of times. The DNA of the CDR3 is TGCAGTGCTAAACTCTCCAGGACCGGAGATACGCAGTATTTT. It is translated as CSAKLSRTGDTQYF. The V gene is TRBV20-1, the J gene TRBJ2-3, with no clear D. This CDR3 contains 14 residues. Germline V gives CDR1 DFQATT, CDR2 SNEGSKA (reference sequence). V lost 4 bases and J 5 bases, leaving 16 bases between the germline ends.

This clonotype has just a few counts. The CDR3 DNA reads as TGTGCCAGCAGTTTAGACACAGGTCCCTATGGCTACACCTTC. It codes for CASSLDTGPYGYTF. This chain joins TRBV12-3 or TRBV12-4 and TRBJ1-2; TRBD1 is a possible D gene (5 bases). This CDR3 has 14 residues. Trimming took off 1 base at V and 4 bases at J, with 10 bases between the two ends.

This clonotype was counted a few times. V usage is TRBV9 and J usage is TRBJ2-3; D remains ambiguous. In germline, CDR1 is SGDLS, CDR2 YYNGEE. V shed 3 bases and J shed 0 bases, with 8 bases lying between them. This CDR3 region has 14 residues. CDR3 nucleotide sequence: TGTGCCAGCAGCGCTCCGGCTAGCACAGATACGCAGTATTTT. The encoded protein is CASSAPASTDTQYF.

The chain links TRBV20-1 to TRBJ2-7; TRBD1 aligns across 8 bases. Gene TRBJ2-5 matches the end of the DNA better, so the J call may be wrong. In germline, CDR1 is DFQATT, CDR2 SNEGSKA (reference sequence). This CDR3 is built from 13 residues. For the CDR3, the DNA is TGCAGCGAAAAAGGGACAGGCGTAGAGACCCAGTACTTC. This gives the protein CSEKGTGVETQYF.

The chain couples TRBV6-6 to TRBJ2-4; possible D gene TRBD1, 5 bases. Gene TRBJ2-7 matches the end of the DNA better, so the J call may be wrong. The CDR3 covers 16 residues. Germline V gene sequence: CDR1 MNHNY, CDR2 SVGAGI (reference sequence). The CDR3 spells CASDSTLSRAEGEQYF. CDR3 DNA: TGTGCCAGCGACTCGACTCTCTCCAGGGCAGAAGGCGAGCAGTACTTC.

V and J are TRBV4-1 and TRBJ2-5; D is unresolved. This CDR3 has 12 residues. From germline, CDR1 is MGHRA and CDR2 YSYEKL. Trimming took off 0 bases at V and 9 bases at J, with 8 bases between the two ends. DNA of the CDR3: TGCGCCAGCAGCCAAGACTCTGATTCCCAGTACTTC. Its translation: CASSQDSDSQYF.

The V call is TRBV12-3 or TRBV12-4, the J call TRBJ2-4; the D is unclear. The J call may be faulty, since TRBJ2-5 better matches the DNA end. The CDR3 has 13 amino acids. This CDR3 is CASSLFGSETQYF. The CDR3 nucleotides read TGTGCCAGCAGTTTATTCGGATCGGAGACCCAGTACTTC.

V is TRBV6-2 or TRBV6-3 and J is TRBJ1-2; D is unresolved. V was pared by 7 bases and J by 8 bases, with 17 bases between. The CDR3 has 13 residues. Germline-derived CDR1 and CDR2 are MNHEY and SVGEGT. The CDR3 reads CASTDPGRAGYTF. The CDR3, as DNA: TGTGCCAGCACCGACCCGGGAAGAGCGGGCTACACCTTC.

The gene calls are TRBV7-9 and TRBJ2-1, with D perhaps TRBD1 (6 bases). V lost 5 bases to trimming and J lost 4 bases, with 9 bases between them. This CDR3 has 13 residues. Germline CDR1 reads SEHNR; CDR2 reads FQNEAQ (reference sequence). The CDR3 DNA is TGTGCCAGCAGCACGACAGGTTACAATGAGCAGTTCTTC. This sequence encodes CASSTTGYNEQFF.